This T cell receptor (beta chain) originates from a study of blood T cell repertoires in COVID-19. Study-level information: The study drew acute and convalescent COVID-19 samples from the United States, Italy and Spain. The cDNA or gDNA used as material had been derived from T cells, B-cell-depleted T cells, or PBMCs.

Authors' processing steps: Using reference gene primer amplification, nucleated cell counts were estimated. Clones were read by immunoSEQ multiplex PCR, and TCRdb kept only the in-frame ones, dropping some. That table furnishes V, J and clone size, whereas the DNA furnished D and trimming. Of a few hundred thousand clones in the sample, roughly 85% were seen once. This CDR3 is built from 13 residues. The germline CDR1 and CDR2 sequences are KGHDR and SFDVKD. V was pared by 4 bases and J by 6 bases, with 12 bases between. This sequence joins TRBV24-1 and TRBJ2-7, with TRBD1 as a possible D gene (6 bases). The TCR originated in a human donor in a cohort sampled during active COVID-19. The specimen was peripheral blood. The CDR3 bases are TGTGCCACCAGTGACCGACAGGTCCCCGAGCAGTACTTC. It yields the protein CATSDRQVPEQYF.